Presented here are 7 T cell receptor beta chains from one specimen sequenced in a study of cytomegalovirus exposure and HLA in healthy donors. Profiled with immunoSEQ multiplex PCR; TCRdb holds only in-frame clones, not every one. In the table there are 150,000 to 200,000 clones, 70% to 90% of which are singletons. The sequencing input was PBMCs. Every receptor here comes from a young man in good health and CMV-seropositive.

The gene calls are TRBV6-5 and TRBJ2-6; D gene unclear. The V gene lost 7 bases and the J gene lost 2 bases, with 9 bases spanning the gap. The CDR3 runs to 14 residues. The germline V gene has CDR1 MNHEY and CDR2 SVGAGI. The CDR3 DNA reads as TGTGCCAGCATGTTGAGTCCTGGGGCCAACGTCCTGACTTTC. It specifies CASMLSPGANVLTF.

The gene calls are TRBV7-2 and TRBJ1-2, with a tentative D call TRBD1 (5 bases). The CDR3 contains 14 residues. V was trimmed by 2 bases and J by 4 bases, leaving 11 bases between them. The germline V gene encodes CDR1 SGHTA and CDR2 FQGNSA. The CDR3: CASSLSGEVYGYTF. CDR3 nucleotides: TGTGCCAGCAGCTTATCGGGGGAGGTCTATGGCTACACCTTC.

The CDR3 coding sequence is TGTGCCAGCACCCTTTTGATAGGGGGGGCCACAGATACGCAGTATTTT. Its protein product is CASTLLIGGATDTQYF. The chain recombines TRBV5-8 with TRBJ2-3, with D possibly TRBD2 on 7 matching bases. The germline V and J ends were trimmed by 6 bases and 2 bases, with 19 bases remaining between them. Germline-derived CDR1 and CDR2 are SGHTS and YDEGEE. The CDR3 is 16 residues long.

This clone occurred once. The chain employs TRBV19 and TRBJ1-4; 8 bases agree with TRBD1. The CDR3 length is 15 residues. V lost 6 bases and J lost 0; bases outside the gene matches: 3. CDR1 and CDR2 from the germline V gene are LNHDA and SQIVND (reference sequence). The CDR3 loop reads CASRRQGSTNEKLFF. The CDR3 coding sequence is TGTGCCAGTAGAAGACAGGGGTCAACTAATGAAAAACTGTTTTTT.

This chain links TRBV7-9 with TRBJ2-3, with D uncertain. The germline V gene has CDR1 SEHNR and CDR2 FQNEAQ (reference sequence). The length of the CDR3 is 11 residues. Between the trimmed V and J ends, which lost 8 bases and 6 bases, there was a span of 9 bases. The CDR3 spells CASYRRDTQYF. The CDR3 DNA sequence: TGTGCCAGCTACCGTCGGGATACGCAGTATTTT.

V and J are TRBV19 and TRBJ2-7; TRBD2 is a possible D gene (5 bases). Germline V gives CDR1 LNHDA, CDR2 SQIVND (reference sequence). The CDR3 spans 11 residues. Trimming left V 7 bases short and J 3 bases short, with 7 bases between. CDR3 sequence: CASTGGYEQYF. The CDR3 nucleotides are TGTGCCAGTACTGGAGGCTACGAGCAGTACTTC.

This clone was seen a single time. The chain combines TRBV30 with TRBJ2-1; 8 bases align to TRBD2. The CDR3 has 14 amino acids. J was trimmed by 3 bases and V by 4 bases; bases with no gene match: 5. Germline V gene sequence: CDR1 GTSNPN, CDR2 SVGIG (reference sequence). The CDR3 bases are TGTGCCTGGAAACGGCTAGCGGGCTACAATGAGCAGTTCTTC. Its protein is CAWKRLAGYNEQFF.